This TCR beta chain stems from a study of spatial heterogeneity in lung cancer (dated by TCRdb to about 2019). Describing the broader study: Beta-chain transcripts were consistently detected in greater numbers than alpha-chain transcripts, which likely reflects a higher abundance of beta-chain transcripts. In the raw uncorrected reads, each unique combination of TCR and UMI appeared more than ten times on average. The study quantitatively compared TCR alpha and beta repertoires across multiple tumor regions, matched nontumor lung and blood in non-small cell lung cancer. Nonsynonymous mutation counts, determined by whole-exome sequencing of tumor tissue, were related to TCR repertoire features. Both alpha and beta chains were TCR-sequenced in hundreds of tumor regions, about 69 matched nontumor lung samples and some 56 PBMC samples obtained at surgery. Study-level results and caveats: Additional single-cell paired TCR alpha and beta sequencing was considered necessary to confirm, at a functional level, the hypothesis that regional TCRs recognize regional mutations. Ubiquitous expanded tumor TCRs showed up in blood more often at tumor resection than at routine follow-up.

The CDR3 has 15 amino acids, counting the end cysteine and phenylalanine. Kept here is only the CDR3 DNA, which spans 45 bases and is read in frame from base 1. Looking up the germline V gene (reference sequence) yields CDR1 DFQATT and CDR2 SNEGSKA. The germline ends are 11 bases apart after V is trimmed by 3 bases and J by 0 bases. This clonotype was counted ten times or more. No antigen is known for it. Base quality data are lacking; no much larger clone is found one base away. According to the study, the label for this sample's time point signals: sample taken at primary tumor resection. Without any cell sorting, TCR sequencing was performed on whole RNA extracted either from tumor and nontumor lung tissue or from cryopreserved PBMC samples. The donors were fewer than 90 patients from the lung TRACERx cohort who had early-stage, untreated non-small cell lung cancer. A patient was chosen for TCR sequencing only when enough RNA was available from at least two tumor regions.

Library preparation used 5' RACE. TCRdb lists the instrument as NextSeq 500. To allow correction of PCR and sequencing errors, the TCR library protocol tagged every TCR cDNA molecule with a unique molecular identifier. On the authors' methods: Decombinator tools were used for TCR identification, UMI-based error correction and CDR3 extraction. TCRs above a frequency of 2 per 1,000, corresponding to the top 1% of the tumor frequency distribution, were defined as expanded. Rényi diversity was computed with the R vegan package after subsampling each repertoire 100 times to 5,000 TCRs. CDR3 similarity networks were built from amino acid triplet string-kernel similarity, with CDR3s being connected when pairwise similarity was above 0.82. In-frame beta chains were kept once TCRdb had trimmed the public reads at Q25 with fastp and called clones with MiXCR. A single entry per CDR3 protein holds the most common genes and DNA from its merged rows. Clone size and V and J calls follow TCRdb, not the original study. The sample contains tens of thousands of distinct CDR3 sequences, less than 5.5% of them found a single time. The top ten clones comprise 29% of the sample.

This TCR was recovered from a female donor with early-stage non-small cell lung cancer. The sample here was PBMCs, taken at surgery. Recombination linked TRBV20-1 to TRBJ1-4, with the D gene not confidently named. The nucleotide sequence reads TGCAGTGCTAGTCCGATACAATCAACTAATGAAAAACTGTTTTTT. This translates into CSASPIQSTNEKLFF.